This is a list of T cell receptor beta chains from one sample in a study of early T cells in non-severe SARS-CoV-2 infection. TCRdb recomputed calls from the 5' RACE reads with MiXCR, one row per CDR3 protein. The table lists 120,000 or so distinct CDR3 sequences, 10% to 15% of them singletons, with 3% to 4.5% in the top ten. The starting material was whole blood, obtained at baseline. These receptors were obtained from an adult who was a healthcare worker with PCR-confirmed SARS-CoV-2 infection or an uninfected control (not recorded which). Each CDR3 is given with its conserved first and last residue. Each record gives: V gene, clone size, D gene, J gene, CDR3 DNA, CDR3 protein. A D gene is named only where the DNA matches it firmly. Rows give clone size only sometimes, using once, few, many, or a class for an expanded clone.

TRBV28	few	TRBD1	TRBJ1-2	TGTGCCAGCAGCGTGACAGGGGGCGTCAGTGACTATGGCTACACCTTC	CASSVTGGVSDYGYTF
TRBV5-1	.	TRBD2	TRBJ2-4	TGCGCCAGCAGCTTTAGTAGCGGGAGGACCAAAAACATTCAGTACTTC	CASSFSSGRTKNIQYF
TRBV4-2	few	TRBD2	TRBJ2-1	TGTGCCAGCAGCCGAAGGACTAGCGACTACAATGAGCAGTTCTTC	CASSRRTSDYNEQFF
TRBV2	.	.	TRBJ1-2	TGTGCCAGCTATGCCAGAAACTATGGCTACACCTTC	CASYARNYGYTF
TRBV14	many	TRBD1	TRBJ1-4	TGTGCCAGCAGCCAAGGACGTCGAAAGACAGGGGACGAAAAACTGTTTTTT	CASSQGRRKTGDEKLFF
TRBV27	many	.	TRBJ2-1	TGTGCCAGCAGTCCATTCCGGGGCCGGGAGCAGTTCTTC	CASSPFRGREQFF
TRBV7-6	.	.	TRBJ2-3	TGTGCCAGCAGTATCGGTACCCTAAGCACAGATACGCAGTATTTT	CASSIGTLSTDTQYF
TRBV6-6	few	.	TRBJ2-1	TGTGCCAGCAGTACCCGTAATGAGCAGTTCTTC	CASSTRNEQFF
TRBV30	few	TRBD1	TRBJ1-4	TGTGCCTGGAATACAGTTGGACAGGCTAATGAAAAACTGTTTTTT	CAWNTVGQANEKLFF
TRBV3-1	many	.	TRBJ2-7	TGTGCCAGCAGCCAGGCGACCCCGGAAGAGCAGTACTTC	CASSQATPEEQYF
TRBV28	.	.	TRBJ1-1	TGTGCCAGCAGTTCGGTTGGGGGGCTGGGCACTGAAGCTTTCTTT	CASSSVGGLGTEAFF
TRBV5-4	.	TRBD2	TRBJ2-3	TGTGCCAGCAGCTTGGTAGCGGGAACCCCAGATACGCAGTATTTT	CASSLVAGTPDTQYF
TRBV10-3	.	TRBD2	TRBJ2-2	TGTGCCATCCCCCGTGGCCTAGCGGGAGTGCAAGGGAACACCGGGGAGCTGTTTTTT	CAIPRGLAGVQGNTGELFF
TRBV29-1	few	TRBD2	TRBJ2-3	TGCAGCGTTGACGGCTTGACTAGCGGGATCTCCGATACGCAGTATTTT	CSVDGLTSGISDTQYF
TRBV7-3	.	.	TRBJ2-1	TGTGCCAGCAGCGCGAGGGGTGCTTCCTACAATGAGCAGTTCTTC	CASSARGASYNEQFF
TRBV24-1	few	TRBD2	TRBJ2-1	TGTGCCACCAGTGATCCCGGACTAGCGGGAGGCAATGAGCAGTTCTTC	CATSDPGLAGGNEQFF
TRBV20-1	few	TRBD1	TRBJ1-1	TGCAGTGCTAGGTGGACCGGGACAGGGAACACTGAAGCTTTCTTT	CSARWTGTGNTEAFF
TRBV20-1	few	.	TRBJ1-2	TGCAGTGCCCAGACAAGGGGAGACTATGGCTACACCTTC	CSAQTRGDYGYTF
TRBV7-9	.	TRBD1	TRBJ1-1	TGTGCCAGCAGCTCGGGACAGATAATGAACACTGAAGCTTTCTTT	CASSSGQIMNTEAFF
TRBV18	.	TRBD1	TRBJ1-1	TGTGCCAGCTCACTGACAGGGCGAGCCACTGAAGCTTTCTTT	CASSLTGRATEAFF